This TCR beta chain was retrieved from a study of blood T cell repertoires in COVID-19. The overall study: The origin of the acute and convalescent COVID-19 samples was the United States, Italy and Spain. T cells, B-cell-depleted T cells, or PBMCs provided the cDNA or gDNA that served as material.

Original handling: Amplified reference gene primers provided the basis for estimating nucleated cell counts. Sequencing was performed with immunoSEQ multiplex PCR; in TCRdb, only in-frame clones are kept and a portion is missing. The V and J calls and clone size are taken from that table; D and trimming were inferred from the DNA. This sample has around 150,000 clones, with 82% found just once. The CDR3 contains 12 residues. In germline, CDR1 is MNHEY, CDR2 SVGAGI. The V gene lost 8 bases and the J gene lost 10 bases, with 15 bases spanning the gap. The source is an elderly woman with acute or convalescent COVID-19. The rearrangement uses TRBV6-5 and TRBJ2-1; D is unresolved. Source material: peripheral blood. The CDR3, as DNA: TGTGCCAGCGTTGAAACGGAGAGGGAGCAGTTCTTC. Protein: CASVETEREQFF.